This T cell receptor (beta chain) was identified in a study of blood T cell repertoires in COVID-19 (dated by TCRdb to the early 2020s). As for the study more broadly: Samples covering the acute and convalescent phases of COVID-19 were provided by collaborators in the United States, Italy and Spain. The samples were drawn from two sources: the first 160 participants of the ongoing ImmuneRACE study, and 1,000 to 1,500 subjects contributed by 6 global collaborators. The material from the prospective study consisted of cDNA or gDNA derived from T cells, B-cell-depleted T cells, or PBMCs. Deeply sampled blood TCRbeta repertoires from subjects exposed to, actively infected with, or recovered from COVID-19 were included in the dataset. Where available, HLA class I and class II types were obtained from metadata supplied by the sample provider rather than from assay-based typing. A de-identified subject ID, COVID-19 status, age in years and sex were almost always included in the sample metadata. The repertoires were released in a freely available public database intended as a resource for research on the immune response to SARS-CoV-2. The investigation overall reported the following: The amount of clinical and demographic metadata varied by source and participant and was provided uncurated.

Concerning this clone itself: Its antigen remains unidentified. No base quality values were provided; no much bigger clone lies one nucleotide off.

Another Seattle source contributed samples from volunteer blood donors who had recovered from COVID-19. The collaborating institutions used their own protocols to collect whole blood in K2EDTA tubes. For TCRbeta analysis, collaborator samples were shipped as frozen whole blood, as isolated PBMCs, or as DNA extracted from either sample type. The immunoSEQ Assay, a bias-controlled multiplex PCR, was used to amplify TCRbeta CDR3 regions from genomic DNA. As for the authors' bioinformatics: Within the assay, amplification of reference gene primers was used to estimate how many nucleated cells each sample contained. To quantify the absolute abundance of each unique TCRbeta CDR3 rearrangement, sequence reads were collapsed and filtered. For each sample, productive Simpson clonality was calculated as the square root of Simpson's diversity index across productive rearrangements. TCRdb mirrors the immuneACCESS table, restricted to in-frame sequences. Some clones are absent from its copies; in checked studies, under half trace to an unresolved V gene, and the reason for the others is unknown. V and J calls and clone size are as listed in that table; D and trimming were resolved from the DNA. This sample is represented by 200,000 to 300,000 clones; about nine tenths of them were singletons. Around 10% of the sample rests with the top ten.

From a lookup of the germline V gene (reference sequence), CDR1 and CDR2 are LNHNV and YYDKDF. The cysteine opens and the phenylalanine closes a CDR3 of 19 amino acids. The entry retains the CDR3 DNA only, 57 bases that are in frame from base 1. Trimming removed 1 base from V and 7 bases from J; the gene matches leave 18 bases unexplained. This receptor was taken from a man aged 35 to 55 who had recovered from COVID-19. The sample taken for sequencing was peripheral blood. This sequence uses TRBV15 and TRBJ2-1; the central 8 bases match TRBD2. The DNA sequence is TGTGCCACCAGCAGAGGAAGACTGGACGGAGCGGGGGAGAATAATGAGCAGTTCTTC. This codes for CATSRGRLDGAGENNEQFF.